One and the same sample provided the 3 T cell receptor beta chains below, sequenced in a study of blood T cells in healthy people across ages. Next came a second PCR, run for about 7 to 12 cycles, which used a sample-barcoded 5' primer along with a J-beta primer mix. TCRdb re-called the 5' RACE reads through MiXCR, storing one row per CDR3 protein. The sample records some 1,000,000 distinct CDR3 sequences, roughly a quarter being singletons. These data were likewise used in another study, on T cells of mothers and their children.

Sequencing was done on a sample of blood. The receptor source for this set is a girl aged 2 to 10 in good health.

This clonotype turned up a few times. The CDR3 loop reads CASSDGAGGGETQYF. The CDR3, as DNA: TGTGCCAGCAGCGACGGGGCGGGAGGAGGAGAGACCCAGTACTTC. The chain links TRBV9 to TRBJ2-5; 8 nucleotides line up with TRBD2. This CDR3 has 15 amino acids. The junction had 8 bases not matched to a gene; V was cut back by 3 bases and J by 4 bases. From germline, CDR1 is SGDLS and CDR2 YYNGEE.

The chain employs TRBV25-1 and TRBJ1-2; unclear D gene. The germline V gene encodes CDR1 MGHDK and CDR2 SYGVNS. Trimming removed 2 bases from V and 4 bases from J, with 8 bases in between. The CDR3 covers 13 residues. Written as DNA, the CDR3 is TGTGCCAGCAGTGAAAGGGTGGGCTATGGCTACACCTTC. Translated, it gives CASSERVGYGYTF.

This clonotype has just a few counts. The CDR3 here is CSAGTDPAGYTF. For the CDR3, the DNA is TGCAGTGCTGGAACGGACCCGGCCGGCTACACCTTC. This rearrangement joins TRBV20-1 to TRBJ1-2; D unclear. The germline gives CDR1 DFQATT, CDR2 SNEGSKA (reference sequence). The CDR3 totals 12 residues. V shed 5 bases and J shed 8 bases, with 15 bases lying between them.